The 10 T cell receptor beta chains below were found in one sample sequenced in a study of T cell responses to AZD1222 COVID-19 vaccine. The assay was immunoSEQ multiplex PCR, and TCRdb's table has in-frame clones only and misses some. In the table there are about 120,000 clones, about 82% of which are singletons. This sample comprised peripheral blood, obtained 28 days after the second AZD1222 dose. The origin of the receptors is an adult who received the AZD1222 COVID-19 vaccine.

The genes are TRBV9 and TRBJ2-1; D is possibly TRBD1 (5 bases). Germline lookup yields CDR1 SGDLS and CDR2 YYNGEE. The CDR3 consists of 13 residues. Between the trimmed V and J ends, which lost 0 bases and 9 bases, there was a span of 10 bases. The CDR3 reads CASSVATGGEQFF. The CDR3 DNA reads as TGTGCCAGCAGCGTAGCTACAGGTGGTGAGCAGTTCTTC.

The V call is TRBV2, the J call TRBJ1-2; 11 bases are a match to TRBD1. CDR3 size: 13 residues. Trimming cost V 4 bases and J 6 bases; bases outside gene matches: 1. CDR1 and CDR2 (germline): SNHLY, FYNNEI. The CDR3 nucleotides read TGTGCCAGCAGTGCGGACAGGGGGCATGGCTACACCTTC. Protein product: CASSADRGHGYTF.

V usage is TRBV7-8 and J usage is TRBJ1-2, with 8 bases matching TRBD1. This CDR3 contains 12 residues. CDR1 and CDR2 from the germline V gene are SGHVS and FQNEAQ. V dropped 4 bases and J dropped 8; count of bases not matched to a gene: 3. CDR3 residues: CASSSRQGGYTF. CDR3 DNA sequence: TGTGCCAGCAGCTCCCGACAGGGGGGCTACACCTTC.

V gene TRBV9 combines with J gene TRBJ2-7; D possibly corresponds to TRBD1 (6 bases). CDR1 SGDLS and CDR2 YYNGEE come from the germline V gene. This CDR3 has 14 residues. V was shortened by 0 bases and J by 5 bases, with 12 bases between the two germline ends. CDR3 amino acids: CASSVGGGGNEQYF. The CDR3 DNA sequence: TGTGCCAGCAGCGTAGGTGGGGGCGGCAACGAGCAGTACTTC.

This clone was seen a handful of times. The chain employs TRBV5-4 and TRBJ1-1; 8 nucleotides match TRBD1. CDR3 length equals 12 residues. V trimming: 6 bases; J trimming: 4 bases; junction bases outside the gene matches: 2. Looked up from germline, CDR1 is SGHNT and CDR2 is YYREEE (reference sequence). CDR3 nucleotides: TGTGCCAGCAACACAGGGGGCACTGAAGCTTTCTTT. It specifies CASNTGGTEAFF. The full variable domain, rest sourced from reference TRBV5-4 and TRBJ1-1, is ETGVTQSPTHLIKTRGQQVTLRCSSQSGHNTVSWYQQALGQGPQFIFQYYREEENGRGNFPPRFSGLQFPNYSSELNVNALELDDSALYLCASNTGGTEAFFGQGTRLTVV.

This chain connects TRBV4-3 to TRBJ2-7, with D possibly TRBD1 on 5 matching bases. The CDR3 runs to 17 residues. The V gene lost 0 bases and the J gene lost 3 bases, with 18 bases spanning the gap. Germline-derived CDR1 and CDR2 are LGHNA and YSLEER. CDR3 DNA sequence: TGCGCCAGCAGCCAAGATAGGGTTCAGGGCCTCTTCTACGAGCAGTACTTC. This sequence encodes CASSQDRVQGLFYEQYF.

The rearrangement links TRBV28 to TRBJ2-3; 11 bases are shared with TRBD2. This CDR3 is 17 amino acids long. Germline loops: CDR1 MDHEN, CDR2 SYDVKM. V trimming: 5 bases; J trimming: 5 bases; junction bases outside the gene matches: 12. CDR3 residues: CASSPPSLAGVGDTQYF. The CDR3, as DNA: TGTGCCAGCAGTCCTCCCTCACTAGCGGGAGTAGGAGATACGCAGTATTTT.

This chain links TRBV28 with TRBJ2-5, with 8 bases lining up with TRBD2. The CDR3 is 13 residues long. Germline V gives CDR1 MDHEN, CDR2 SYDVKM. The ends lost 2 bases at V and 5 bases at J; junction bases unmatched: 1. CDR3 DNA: TGTGCCAGCAGTTTAGCGGGAGGCGAGACCCAGTACTTC. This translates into CASSLAGGETQYF.

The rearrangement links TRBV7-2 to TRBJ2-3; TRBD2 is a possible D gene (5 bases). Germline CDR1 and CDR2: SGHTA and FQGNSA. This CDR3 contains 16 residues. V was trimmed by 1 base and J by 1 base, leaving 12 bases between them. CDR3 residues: CASSLGLGRGTDTQYF. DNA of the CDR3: TGTGCCAGCAGCTTAGGGCTCGGGCGGGGCACAGATACGCAGTATTTT.

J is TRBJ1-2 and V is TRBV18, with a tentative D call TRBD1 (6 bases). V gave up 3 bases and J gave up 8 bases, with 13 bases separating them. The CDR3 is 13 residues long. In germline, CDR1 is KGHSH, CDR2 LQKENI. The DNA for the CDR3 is TGTGCCAGCTCACCGACAGGAGCTGAAGGCTACACCTTC. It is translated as CASSPTGAEGYTF.